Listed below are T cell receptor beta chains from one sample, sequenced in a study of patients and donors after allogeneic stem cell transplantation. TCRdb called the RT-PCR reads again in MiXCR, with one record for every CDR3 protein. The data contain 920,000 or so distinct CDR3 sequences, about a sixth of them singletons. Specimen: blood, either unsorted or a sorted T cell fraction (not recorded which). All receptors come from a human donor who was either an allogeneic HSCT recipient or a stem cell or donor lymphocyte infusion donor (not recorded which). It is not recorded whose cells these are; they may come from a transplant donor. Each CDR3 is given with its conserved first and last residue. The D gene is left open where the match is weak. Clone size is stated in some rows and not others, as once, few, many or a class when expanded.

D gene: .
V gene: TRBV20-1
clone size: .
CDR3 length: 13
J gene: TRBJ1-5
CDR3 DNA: TGCAGTGCCCTACCCGGGGGCAATCAGCCCCAGCATTTT
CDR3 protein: CSALPGGNQPQHF

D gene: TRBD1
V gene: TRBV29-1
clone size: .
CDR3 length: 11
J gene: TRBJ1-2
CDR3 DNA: TGCAGTGGGGGGACAGGCCGAGGCTACACCTTC
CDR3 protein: CSGGTGRGYTF

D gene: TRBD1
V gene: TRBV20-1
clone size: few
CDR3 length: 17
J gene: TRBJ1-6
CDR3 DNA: TGCAGTGCTAGAGTTGACAGGGATTTTGCTCGGAACTCACCCCTCCACTTT
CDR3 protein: CSARVDRDFARNSPLHF

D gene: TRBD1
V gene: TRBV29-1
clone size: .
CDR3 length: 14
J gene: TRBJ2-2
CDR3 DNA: TGCAGCGTTCTTCCGGGACAGGGGATCGGGGAGCTGTTTTTT
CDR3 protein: CSVLPGQGIGELFF

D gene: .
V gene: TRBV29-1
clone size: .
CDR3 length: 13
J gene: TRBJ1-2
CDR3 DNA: TGCAGCGTTGAAGAACAAGAATACTATGGCTACACCTTC
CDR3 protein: CSVEEQEYYGYTF

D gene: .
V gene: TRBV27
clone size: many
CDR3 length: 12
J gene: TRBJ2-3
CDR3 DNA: TGTGCCAGCAGTTTAGGGGATGATACGCAGTATTTT
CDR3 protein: CASSLGDDTQYF

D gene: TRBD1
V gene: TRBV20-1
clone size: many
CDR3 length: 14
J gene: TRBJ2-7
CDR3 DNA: TGCAGTGCTAGATCGGGACAGGGGGCCTACGAGCAGTACTTC
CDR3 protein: CSARSGQGAYEQYF

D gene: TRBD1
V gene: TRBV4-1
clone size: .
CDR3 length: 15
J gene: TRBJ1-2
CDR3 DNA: TGCGCCAGCAGCCAAATAGGACAGGGACCTGGGGGCTACACCTTC
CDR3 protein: CASSQIGQGPGGYTF

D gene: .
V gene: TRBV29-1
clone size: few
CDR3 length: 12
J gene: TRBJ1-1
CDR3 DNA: TGCAGCGTTGACGGGGGCGAGAATGAAGCTTTCTTT
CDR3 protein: CSVDGGENEAFF

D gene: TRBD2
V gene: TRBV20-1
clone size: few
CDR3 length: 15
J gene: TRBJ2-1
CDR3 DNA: TGCAGTGCTAGAGAGGGCAGCGGGAGTATCAATGAGCAGTTCTTC
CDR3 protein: CSAREGSGSINEQFF

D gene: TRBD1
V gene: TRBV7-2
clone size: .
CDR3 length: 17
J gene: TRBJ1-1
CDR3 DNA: TGTGCCAGCAGTCATCCGGGACAGGGGGCCATGAACACTGAAGCTTTCTTT
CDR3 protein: CASSHPGQGAMNTEAFF

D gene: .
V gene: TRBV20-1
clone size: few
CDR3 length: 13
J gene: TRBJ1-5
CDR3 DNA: TGCAGCGCAACCACGTCATCCCGGCAGCCCCAGCATTTT
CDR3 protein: CSATTSSRQPQHF

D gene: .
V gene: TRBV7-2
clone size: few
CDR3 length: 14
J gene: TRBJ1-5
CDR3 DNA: TGTGCCAGCAGCTTAGCTGGAACGGCTCAGCCCCAGCATTTT
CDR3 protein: CASSLAGTAQPQHF

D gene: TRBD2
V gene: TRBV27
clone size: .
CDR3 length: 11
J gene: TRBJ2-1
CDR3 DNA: TGTGCCAGCAGTCGCGGGAGGCAGTGGTTCTTC
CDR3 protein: CASSRGRQWFF

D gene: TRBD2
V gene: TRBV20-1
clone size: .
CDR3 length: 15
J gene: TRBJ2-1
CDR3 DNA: TGCAGTGCTGGCCTTCTAGCGGGGGATTACAATGAGCAGTTCTTC
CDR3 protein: CSAGLLAGDYNEQFF

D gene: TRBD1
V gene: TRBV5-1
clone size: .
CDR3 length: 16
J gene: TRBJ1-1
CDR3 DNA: TGCGCCAGCAGCTTAAGACAGGGGACGAGATTCGCTGAAGCTTTCTTT
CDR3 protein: CASSLRQGTRFAEAFF

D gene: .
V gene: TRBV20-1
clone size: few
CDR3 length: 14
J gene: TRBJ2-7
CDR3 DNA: TGCAGTGCTGCTTTCCGGGACGGTCCCTACGAGCAGTACTTC
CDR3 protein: CSAAFRDGPYEQYF

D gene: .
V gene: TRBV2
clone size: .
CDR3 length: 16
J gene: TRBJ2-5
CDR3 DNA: TGTGCCAGCAGTTCAGGGGAGTCAGTGCCACAAGAGACCCAGTACTTC
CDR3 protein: CASSSGESVPQETQYF

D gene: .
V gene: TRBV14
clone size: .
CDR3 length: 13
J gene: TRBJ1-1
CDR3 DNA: TGTGCCAGCAGCCAAGTCGAGAACACTGAAGCTTTCTTT
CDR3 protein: CASSQVENTEAFF

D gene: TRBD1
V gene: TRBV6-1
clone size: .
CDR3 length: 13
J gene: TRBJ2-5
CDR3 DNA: TGTGCCAGCCGACAGGGTGCTCAAGAGACCCAGTACTTC
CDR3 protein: CASRQGAQETQYF

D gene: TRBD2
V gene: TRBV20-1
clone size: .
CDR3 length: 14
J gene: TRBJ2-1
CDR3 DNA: TGCAGTGCTAGTGGGACGGGTCGGGGGGATGAGCAGTTCTTC
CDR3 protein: CSASGTGRGDEQFF

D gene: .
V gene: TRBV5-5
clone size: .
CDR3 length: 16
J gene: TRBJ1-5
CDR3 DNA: TGTGCCAGCAGCTTGGGAACCGGGACTCCCAGTCAGCCCCAGCATTTT
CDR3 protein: CASSLGTGTPSQPQHF